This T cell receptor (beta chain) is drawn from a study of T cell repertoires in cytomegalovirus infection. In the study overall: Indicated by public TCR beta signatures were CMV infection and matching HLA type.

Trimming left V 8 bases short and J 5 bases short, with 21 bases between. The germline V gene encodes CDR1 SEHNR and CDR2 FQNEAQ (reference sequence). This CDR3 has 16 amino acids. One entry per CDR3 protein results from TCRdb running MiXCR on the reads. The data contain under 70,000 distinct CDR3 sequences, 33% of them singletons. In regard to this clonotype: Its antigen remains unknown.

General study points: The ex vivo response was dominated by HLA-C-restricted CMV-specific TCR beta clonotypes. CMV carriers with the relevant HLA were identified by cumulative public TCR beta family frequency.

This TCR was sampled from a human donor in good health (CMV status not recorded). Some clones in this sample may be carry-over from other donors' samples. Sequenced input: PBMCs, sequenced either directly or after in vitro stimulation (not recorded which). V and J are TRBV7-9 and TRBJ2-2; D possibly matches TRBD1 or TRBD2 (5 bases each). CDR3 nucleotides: TGTGCCAGCTCCCTTTGGGGGTACCGGAGAACCGGGGAGCTGTTTTTT. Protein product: CASSLWGYRRTGELFF.